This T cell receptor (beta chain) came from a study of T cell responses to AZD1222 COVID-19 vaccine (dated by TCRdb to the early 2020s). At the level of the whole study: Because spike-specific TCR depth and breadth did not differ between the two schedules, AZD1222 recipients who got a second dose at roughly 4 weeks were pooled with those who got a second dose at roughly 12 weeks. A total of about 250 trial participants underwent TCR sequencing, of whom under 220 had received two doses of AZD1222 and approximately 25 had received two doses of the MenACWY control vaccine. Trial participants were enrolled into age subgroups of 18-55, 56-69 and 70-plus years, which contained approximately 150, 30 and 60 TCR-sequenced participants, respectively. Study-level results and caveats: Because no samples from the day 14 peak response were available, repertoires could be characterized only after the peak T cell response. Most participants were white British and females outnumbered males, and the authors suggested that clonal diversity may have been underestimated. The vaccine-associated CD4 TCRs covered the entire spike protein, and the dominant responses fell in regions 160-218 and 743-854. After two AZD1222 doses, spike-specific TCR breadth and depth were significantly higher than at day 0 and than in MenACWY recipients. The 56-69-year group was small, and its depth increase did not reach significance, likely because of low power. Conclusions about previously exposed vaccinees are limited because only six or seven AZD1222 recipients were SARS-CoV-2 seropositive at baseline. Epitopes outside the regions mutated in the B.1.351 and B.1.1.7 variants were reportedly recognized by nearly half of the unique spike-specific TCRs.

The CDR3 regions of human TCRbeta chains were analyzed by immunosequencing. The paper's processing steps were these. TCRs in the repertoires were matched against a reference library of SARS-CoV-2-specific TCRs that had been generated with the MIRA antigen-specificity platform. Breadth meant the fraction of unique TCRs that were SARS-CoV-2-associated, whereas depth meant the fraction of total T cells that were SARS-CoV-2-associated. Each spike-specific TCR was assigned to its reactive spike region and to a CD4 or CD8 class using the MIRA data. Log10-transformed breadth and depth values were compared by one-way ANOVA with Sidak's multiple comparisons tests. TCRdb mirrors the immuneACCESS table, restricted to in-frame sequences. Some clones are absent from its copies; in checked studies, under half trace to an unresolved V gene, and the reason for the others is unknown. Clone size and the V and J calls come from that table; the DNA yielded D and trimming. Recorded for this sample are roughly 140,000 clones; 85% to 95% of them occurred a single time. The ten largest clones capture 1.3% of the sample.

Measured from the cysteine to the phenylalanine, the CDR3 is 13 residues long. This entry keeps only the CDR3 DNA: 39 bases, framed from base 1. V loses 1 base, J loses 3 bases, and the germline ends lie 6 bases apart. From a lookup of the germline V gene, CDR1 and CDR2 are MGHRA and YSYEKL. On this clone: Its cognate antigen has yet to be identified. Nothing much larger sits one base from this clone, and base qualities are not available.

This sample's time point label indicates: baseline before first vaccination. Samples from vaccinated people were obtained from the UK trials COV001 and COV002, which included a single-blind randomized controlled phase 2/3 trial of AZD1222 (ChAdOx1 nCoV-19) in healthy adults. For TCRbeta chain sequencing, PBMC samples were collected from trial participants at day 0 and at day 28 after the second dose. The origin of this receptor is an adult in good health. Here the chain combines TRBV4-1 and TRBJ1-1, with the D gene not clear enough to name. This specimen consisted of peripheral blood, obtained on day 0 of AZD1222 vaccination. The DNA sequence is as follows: TGCGCCAGCAGCCAAGCCGGGTACACTGAAGCTTTCTTT. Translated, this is CASSQAGYTEAFF.